A selection of T cell receptor beta chains follows, all from one sample in a study of T-cell memory formation after mild COVID-19. MiXCR was run by TCRdb on the 5' RACE reads, yielding one entry per CDR3 protein. The sample lists around 470,000 distinct CDR3 sequences, 20% occurring once. Specimen: PBMCs or a T cell subset sorted from them (not recorded which). The source of these receptors is an adult woman who had mild COVID-19 (a few samples of this study predate the infection). Cell type and time point are not known. Each CDR3 is given with its conserved first and last residue. Each record gives: V gene, J gene, D gene, clone size, CDR3 DNA, CDR3 protein. The D gene is left open where the match is weak. Size is stated for part of the rows, as once, few or many counts, or as a class when the clone is expanded.

TRBV20-1,TRBJ2-3,NA,NA,TGCAGTGCTAGAATGGTCGCAGATACGCAGTATTTT,CSARMVADTQYF
TRBV30,TRBJ2-3,NA,NA,TGTGCCTGGAGTGCGGCAGGGAACACAGATACGCAGTATTTT,CAWSAAGNTDTQYF
TRBV3-1,TRBJ2-1,TRBD1,few,TGTGCCAGCAACCGGTGGGACAGGGGATACAATGAGCAGTTCTTC,CASNRWDRGYNEQFF
TRBV18,TRBJ2-1,NA,NA,TGTGCCAGCTCACAGGTAGCGGTGAGCTCCTACAATGAGCAGTTCTTC,CASSQVAVSSYNEQFF
TRBV12-3/TRBV12-4,TRBJ2-1,NA,few,TGTGCCAGCAGTTTATCGGGGGGCGGGGGTGAGCAGTTCTTC,CASSLSGGGGEQFF
TRBV5-1,TRBJ1-1,TRBD1,NA,TGCGCCAGCAGCTACGGACAGGGGGCCCTGAACACTGAAGCTTTCTTT,CASSYGQGALNTEAFF
TRBV4-2,TRBJ2-1,NA,NA,TGTGCCAGCAGCCAAGTTCAGGGCCAAAACAATGAGCAGTTCTTC,CASSQVQGQNNEQFF
TRBV29-1,TRBJ2-7,TRBD2,few,TGCAGCGTCGAATCGGGTGGAGCGGGATCGCTTTACGAGCAGTACTTC,CSVESGGAGSLYEQYF
TRBV9,TRBJ2-2,TRBD2,NA,TGTGCCAGTTCTGGCGCGGGGGAGAACACCGGGGAGCTGTTTTTT,CASSGAGENTGELFF
TRBV4-2,TRBJ2-1,NA,NA,TGTGCCAGCAGCCAAGATCCCGGGAGTGGGAATGAGCAGTTCTTC,CASSQDPGSGNEQFF
TRBV5-5,TRBJ2-1,NA,few,TGTGCCAGCAGCTCGGTGGGGGCTTTCCTAGGTGATGAGCAGTTCTTC,CASSSVGAFLGDEQFF
TRBV7-2,TRBJ2-7,TRBD1,many,TGTGCCAGCAGCTTAGCGCGGACAGGGGGCGACGAGCAGTACTTC,CASSLARTGGDEQYF
TRBV4-2,TRBJ2-1,TRBD1,few,TGTGCCAGCAGCCTAGACCAGGGGGCGCGGAATGAGCAGTTCTTC,CASSLDQGARNEQFF
TRBV6-5,TRBJ1-5,TRBD1,few,TGTGCCAGCAGAAGGACAGGCACAGGGCCCCAGCATTTT,CASRRTGTGPQHF
TRBV6-1,TRBJ2-5,TRBD2,NA,TGTGCCAGCAGTGAAATCTCAGGACTAGCGGGGGGGTCCACCCAAGAGACCCAGTACTTC,CASSEISGLAGGSTQETQYF
TRBV18,TRBJ2-4,NA,few,TGTGCCAGCTCACCACAGGAGTCGGCCAAAAACATTCAGTACTTC,CASSPQESAKNIQYF
TRBV30,TRBJ1-2,NA,few,TGTGCCTGGAGTCTAATCAGGAGGGGACTCTATGGCTACACCTTC,CAWSLIRRGLYGYTF
TRBV27,TRBJ2-7,NA,NA,TGTGCCCCATTAGGTTACGAGCAGTACTTC,CAPLGYEQYF
TRBV6-1,TRBJ1-1,NA,NA,TGTGCCAGCAGAGTACCGGGGGGCACTGAAGCTTTCTTT,CASRVPGGTEAFF
TRBV11-2,TRBJ1-6,TRBD1,NA,TGTGCCAGCAGACTAAATTATGACAGGGGGGTAGATTCACCCCTCCACTTT,CASRLNYDRGVDSPLHF
TRBV9,TRBJ2-7,TRBD2,NA,TGTGCCAGCAGCGTAGCTGCGGGAGGGACAACCAACGAGCAGTACTTC,CASSVAAGGTTNEQYF
TRBV27,TRBJ2-1,TRBD2,NA,TGTGCCAGCAGGGCGGGAGGATTCTACAATGAGCAGTTCTTC,CASRAGGFYNEQFF
TRBV5-1,TRBJ2-7,TRBD1,few,TGCGCCAGCAGCATAACCGGGACAGGGGGCTACGAGCAGTACTTC,CASSITGTGGYEQYF
TRBV5-1,TRBJ2-7,NA,few,TGCGCCAGCAGCTCAGACCGGGCGAAGGGCTACGAGCAGTACTTC,CASSSDRAKGYEQYF
TRBV12-5,TRBJ2-3,TRBD1,NA,TGTGCTAGTGGTTCAGGGGGCGGTCTCACAGATACGCAGTATTTT,CASGSGGGLTDTQYF
TRBV12-3/TRBV12-4,TRBJ1-1,NA,few,TGTGCCAGCAGTTTAGGTGGCGGGCGGACTGAAGCTTTCTTT,CASSLGGGRTEAFF
TRBV15,TRBJ2-3,NA,few,TGTGCCACCAAACCAGGGGCTAGCACAGATACGCAGTATTTT,CATKPGASTDTQYF
TRBV5-1,TRBJ1-1,NA,few,TGCGCCAGCAGTCTCCAGGGAATCAACACTGAAGCTTTCTTT,CASSLQGINTEAFF
TRBV5-1,TRBJ2-5,NA,NA,TGCGCCAGCAGGAAGGGCCATTTGGCGGATTCAGAGACCCAGTACTTC,CASRKGHLADSETQYF
TRBV5-1,TRBJ1-1,NA,NA,TGCGCCAGCAGCTTGGTATCAGGGGAAGGGACTGAAGCTTTCTTT,CASSLVSGEGTEAFF
TRBV7-8,TRBJ2-1,NA,few,TGTGCCAGCGAGGGCCTTTCGGGGGCAAACAATGAGCAGTTCTTC,CASEGLSGANNEQFF
TRBV7-9,TRBJ1-2,NA,few,TGTGCCAGCAGCTTAGGGGGGCGCATAGCAGGCTACACCTTC,CASSLGGRIAGYTF
TRBV20-1,TRBJ2-2,TRBD2,few,TGCAGTGCTAGAGATCAACTAGCGGGAGACACCGGGGAGCTGTTTTTT,CSARDQLAGDTGELFF
TRBV7-2,TRBJ1-2,NA,NA,TGTGCCAGCAGCAGGGACTTCTATGGCTACACCTTC,CASSRDFYGYTF
TRBV5-1,TRBJ2-1,TRBD1,few,TGCGCCAGCAGCTCCCCTGTTGGGACAGGTCCTTGGGAGCAGTTCTTC,CASSSPVGTGPWEQFF
TRBV5-1,TRBJ1-1,NA,few,TGCGCCAGCAGCCCATTCTCTGAAAGCATGAACACTGAAGCTTTCTTT,CASSPFSESMNTEAFF
TRBV2,TRBJ2-3,NA,few,TGTGCCAGCAGTGAGCTACAGGAGAGCACAGATACGCAGTATTTT,CASSELQESTDTQYF
TRBV20-1,TRBJ2-7,TRBD2,few,TGCAGTGCTAGGCCACCCCCGGGGAGCGGGAGTTACGAGCAGTACTTC,CSARPPPGSGSYEQYF
TRBV9,TRBJ1-1,NA,NA,TGTGCCAGCAGCAGCGGGACACTCATGAACACTGAAGCTTTCTTT,CASSSGTLMNTEAFF
TRBV5-1,TRBJ1-1,TRBD1,many,TGCGCCAGCGGGGGGACAGGTGAAGCTTTCTTT,CASGGTGEAFF
TRBV6-1,TRBJ1-1,NA,once,TGTGCCAGCAGTGACCCCCCGACAGGGAACACTGAAGCTTTCTTT,CASSDPPTGNTEAFF
TRBV6-1,TRBJ1-5,NA,few,TGTGCCAGCCTTGAGGGGGGAAAACAGCCCCAGCATTTT,CASLEGGKQPQHF
TRBV6-5,TRBJ2-3,NA,NA,TGTGCCAGCAGTTCCCTGAGCGGAAGGATAGATACGCAGTATTTT,CASSSLSGRIDTQYF
TRBV9,TRBJ2-7,NA,few,TGTGCCAGCAGCCCAACCGGTACTTGGGGGACTGGGCAGTACTTC,CASSPTGTWGTGQYF
TRBV27,TRBJ1-2,NA,few,TGTGCCAGCAGTTTAAGCAGGGAGTATGGCTACACCTTC,CASSLSREYGYTF
TRBV3-1,TRBJ1-2,NA,few,TGTGCCAGCAGCCGCGGGACACTGAACTATGGCTACACCTTC,CASSRGTLNYGYTF
TRBV7-9,TRBJ1-6,NA,NA,TGTGCCAGCAGCCTCGGGGACGGCGATTCACCCCTCCACTTT,CASSLGDGDSPLHF
TRBV7-8,TRBJ2-1,TRBD2,few,TGTGCCAGCGTTAGAGCGGGAGTGGGTCATGAGCAGTTCTTC,CASVRAGVGHEQFF
TRBV24-1,TRBJ2-2,TRBD2,few,TGTGCCACCAGTGATTGGGGGACTAGCGGGAGACCGAACACCGGGGAGCTGTTTTTT,CATSDWGTSGRPNTGELFF
TRBV20-1,TRBJ1-2,NA,many,TGCAGTGCTAGAGATTCAGGCAACTATGGCTACACCTTC,CSARDSGNYGYTF
TRBV20-1,TRBJ1-6,NA,few,TGCAGTGCTAGTCCCGGGCCAAAGGCTTCACCCCTCCACTTT,CSASPGPKASPLHF
TRBV24-1,TRBJ1-2,TRBD1,few,TGTGCCACCAGTGATAAGGACAGGAGACATGGCTACACCTTC,CATSDKDRRHGYTF
TRBV24-1,TRBJ2-7,NA,NA,TGTGCCACCAGCCCCGGGTACAGCGGCGCCTACGAGCAGTACTTC,CATSPGYSGAYEQYF